Following are 29 T cell receptor beta chains from one sample sequenced in a study of long-term antiretroviral therapy in people with HIV. Running of the v3.0 immunoSEQ assay took place at survey level. Assay: immunoSEQ multiplex PCR; the TCRdb copy retains only in-frame clones and omits some. The data hold 20,000 to 25,000 clones, with more than 70% observed a single time. Material: unsorted PBMCs, obtained just under 2.7 years after starting antiretroviral therapy. The receptors stem from a woman aged 50 to 60 with HIV.

The chain carries TRBV5-5 and TRBJ2-7, with 10 bases aligning to TRBD2. Germline-derived CDR1 and CDR2 are SGHKS and YYEKEE (reference sequence). The CDR3 is 15 residues long. V lost 1 base and J lost 5; bases outside the gene matches: 6. For the CDR3, the DNA is TGTGCCAGCAGCTTGTGGACAGGGACTAGCGACGAGCAGTACTTC. It codes for CASSLWTGTSDEQYF.

The chain couples TRBV7-8 to TRBJ2-1; 13 bases agree with TRBD2. The J segment lost 15 bases and the V segment lost 1 base, leaving 3 bases of the junction unmatched. Per the germline V gene, CDR1 is SGHVS and CDR2 is FQNEAQ. This CDR3 contains 13 residues. Here the CDR3 DNA reads TGTGCCAGCAGCTTAGTTACTAGCGGGAGGGCGTTCTTC. Translated: CASSLVTSGRAFF.

The CDR3 spells CASSPRLGNEKLFF. The DNA for the CDR3 is TGTGCCAGCAGCCCAAGACTTGGGAATGAAAAACTGTTTTTT. The chain uses TRBV5-6 and TRBJ1-4, with unresolved D. The CDR3 consists of 14 residues. The V end was cut by 4 bases, the J end by 5 bases, with 12 bases between. The V gene's germline CDR1 is SGHDT and CDR2 YYEEEE.

This chain uses TRBV5-1 with TRBJ2-7; 8 nucleotides align to TRBD2. J lost 0 bases, V lost 0 bases, and 2 bases had no gene match. Germline values: CDR1 SGHRS, CDR2 YFSETQ. The CDR3 has 15 amino acids. CDR3 amino acids: CASSLVGTSSYEQYF. The CDR3 DNA follows: TGCGCCAGCAGCTTGGTGGGGACTAGCTCCTACGAGCAGTACTTC.

This clone was observed a few times. The chain joins TRBV7-9 to TRBJ1-2, with D possibly being TRBD1 (5 bases). Deletions cut 2 bases from V and 2 bases from J, with 12 bases between. The CDR3 extends over 15 amino acids. The germline V gene has CDR1 SEHNR and CDR2 FQNEAQ (reference sequence). The CDR3 DNA reads TGTGCCAGCAGCTTAACGGGACCGCGGAACTATGGCTACACCTTC. Protein product: CASSLTGPRNYGYTF. Full variable domain (rest looked up from reference TRBV7-9 and TRBJ1-2): DTGVSQNPRHKITKRGQNVTFRCDPISEHNRLYWYRQTLGQGPEFLTYFQNEAQLEKSRLLSDRFSAERPKGSFSTLEIQRTEQGDSAMYLCASSLTGPRNYGYTFGSGTRLTVV.

This clone showed up just once. The chain carries TRBV11-2 and TRBJ1-1; the D is unclear. Trimming pared 5 bases from V and 7 bases from J, leaving 17 bases between. The CDR3 is 14 amino acids. Per the germline V gene, CDR1 is SGHAT and CDR2 is FQNNGV. The CDR3 spells CASSLTPGRVEAFF. CDR3 sequence (DNA): TGTGCCAGCAGCCTTACTCCTGGCCGGGTTGAAGCTTTCTTT.

The gene calls are TRBV5-6 and TRBJ2-1; D ambiguous. Germline V gene lookup returns CDR1 SGHDT and CDR2 YYEEEE. The CDR3 consists of 16 residues. V lost 2 bases and J 0 bases, leaving 12 bases between the germline ends. CDR3 DNA: TGTGCCAGCAGCTTCGTTGAGGATATCTCCTACAATGAGCAGTTCTTC. Residues: CASSFVEDISYNEQFF.

The V call is TRBV5-1, the J call TRBJ2-5; 9 bases map to TRBD1. The CDR3 sequence is 14 residues long. The V segment lost 4 bases and the J segment 4 bases; nucleotides outside the gene matches: 5. Germline-derived CDR1 and CDR2 are SGHRS and YFSETQ. CDR3 DNA: TGCGCCAGCAGCCCCACAGGGGGCAGAGAGACCCAGTACTTC. It is translated as CASSPTGGRETQYF.

V gene TRBV5-1 combines with J gene TRBJ2-5, with D possibly being TRBD1 or TRBD2 (6 bases each). Looked up from germline, CDR1 is SGHRS and CDR2 is YFSETQ. Trimming took 3 bases from V and 4 from J, leaving 13 bases between them. The length of the CDR3 is 14 residues. The CDR3 is CASSSTGGLETQYF. For the CDR3, the DNA is TGCGCCAGCAGCTCAACCGGGGGCCTAGAGACCCAGTACTTC.

This chain links TRBV13 with TRBJ2-5; D unclear. The V end was cut by 4 bases, the J end by 2 bases, with 20 bases between. This CDR3 has 17 amino acids. The germline V gene has CDR1 PRHDT and CDR2 FYEKMQ (reference sequence). CDR3 sequence: CASSSPLGTEEQETQYF. CDR3 DNA sequence: TGTGCCAGCAGCTCCCCCCTCGGCACCGAGGAGCAAGAGACCCAGTACTTC. Based on the CDR3 plus reference TRBV13 and TRBJ2-5, the full variable domain is AAGVIQSPRHLIKEKRETATLKCYPIPRHDTVYWYQQGPGQDPQFLISFYEKMQSDKGSIPDRFSAQQFSDYHSELNMSSLELGDSALYFCASSSPLGTEEQETQYFGPGTRLLVL.

V and J are TRBV28 and TRBJ1-4; the D gene is possibly TRBD1 (6 bases). V was clipped by 8 bases and J by 6 bases, with 16 bases between them. The CDR3 loop spans 14 amino acids. Per the germline V gene, CDR1 is MDHEN and CDR2 is SYDVKM. CDR3 bases: TGTGCCAGCGACCCCGGGACACGGGATGAAAAACTGTTTTTT. Its translation is CASDPGTRDEKLFF.

This clone occurred once. V and J are TRBV28 and TRBJ2-3, with 10 bases aligning to TRBD1. Germline CDR1 and CDR2: MDHEN and SYDVKM. The CDR3 covers 17 residues. With 1 base clipped from V and 4 bases from J, the junction kept 8 bases outside the gene matches. In DNA form, the CDR3 reads TGTGCCAGCAGTTTATTCGGGACAGGGGAAAGGGCAGATACGCAGTATTTT. Residues: CASSLFGTGERADTQYF.

Concerning this clone itself: The junction departs from germline at one end; a sequencing error may be responsible. The chain recombines TRBV5-1 with TRBJ2-1, with 7 bases that match TRBD1. Germline V gene data show CDR1 as SGHRS and CDR2 as YFSETQ. The CDR3 is 15 amino acids. CDR3 sequence reads: CASSLETGSFNEQFF. The CDR3 bases are TGCGCCAGCAGCTTGGAGACAGGGTCCTTCAATGAGCAGTTCTTC. The variable domain in full, completed from reference TRBV5-1 and TRBJ2-1, reads KAGVTQTPRYLIKTRGQQVTLSCSPISGHRSVSWYQQTPGQGLQFLFEYFSETQRNKGNFPGRFSGRQFSNSRSEMNVSTLELGDSALYLCASSLETGSFNEQFFGPGTRLTVL.

The chain recombines TRBV19 with TRBJ2-1; 14 bases are shared with TRBD2. From germline, CDR1 is LNHDA and CDR2 SQIVND (reference sequence). V lost 1 base, J lost 14 bases, and 10 bases stayed unmatched. The CDR3 loop spans 16 amino acids. The CDR3 protein is CASSIGWGLAGEIEFF. CDR3 sequence (DNA): TGTGCCAGTAGTATAGGATGGGGACTAGCGGGAGAAATTGAGTTCTTC.

CDR3 region: CASSPPVTDSNQPQHF. The CDR3 DNA sequence: TGTGCCAGCTCACCACCAGTGACAGACTCGAATCAGCCCCAGCATTTT. The chain joins TRBV18 to TRBJ1-5, with a possible D match to TRBD1 (5 bases). The CDR3 is 16 amino acids. Trimming left V 0 bases short and J 4 bases short, with 13 bases between. Germline CDR1 is KGHSH and CDR2 is LQKENI.

This chain uses TRBV2 with TRBJ1-5; D possibly corresponds to TRBD1 (5 bases). There are 12 residues in the CDR3. Trimming removed 5 bases at V and 6 bases at J, with 8 bases between. Per the germline V gene, CDR1 is SNHLY and CDR2 is FYNNEI. CDR3 protein: CASSRGLQPQHF. In nucleotides, the CDR3 is TGTGCCAGCAGTAGGGGTCTTCAGCCCCAGCATTTT. Full variable domain (rest looked up from reference TRBV2 and TRBJ1-5): EPEVTQTPSHQVTQMGQEVILRCVPISNHLYFYWYRQILGQKVEFLVSFYNNEISEKSEIFDDQFSVERPDGSNFTLKIRSTKLEDSAMYFCASSRGLQPQHFGDGTRLSIL.

The chain uses TRBV28 and TRBJ2-5, with TRBD2 matching 12 bases. The CDR3 has 16 amino acids. Germline values: CDR1 MDHEN, CDR2 SYDVKM. With V trimmed by 5 bases and J by 3 bases, 7 bases remained unmatched. The CDR3 sequence: CASSATSGRNEETQYF. The CDR3 coding sequence is TGTGCCAGCAGTGCGACTAGCGGGAGAAATGAAGAGACCCAGTACTTC.

The chain couples TRBV25-1 to TRBJ2-5; no firm D call. Per the germline V gene, CDR1 is MGHDK and CDR2 is SYGVNS. V gave up 2 bases and J gave up 5 bases, with 9 bases separating them. The CDR3 runs to 13 residues. Written as DNA, the CDR3 is TGTGCCAGCAGTGAAGTGGGTTTTGAGACCCAGTACTTC. Translation gives CASSEVGFETQYF.

For this clone: The junction shows a germline mismatch at one end, possibly a read error. The chain uses TRBV25-1 and TRBJ2-4; 8 bases fit TRBD1. Germline V CDR1 and CDR2: MGHDK, SYGVNS. The CDR3 has 13 residues. This CDR3 reads CASSWGTGQVRVF. As DNA, the CDR3 is TGTGCCAGCTCGTGGGGGACAGGCCAAGTTAGAGTCTTC.

The J gene is TRBJ2-3, the V gene TRBV5-1; possibly TRBD2 for D (5 bases). Germline CDR1 reads SGHRS; CDR2 reads YFSETQ. The length of the CDR3 is 16 residues. With 4 bases removed from V and 0 bases from J, the gap between germline ends came to 15 bases. CDR3 in DNA: TGCGCCAGCAGCCTTTTGGGCGGGCGTAGCACAGATACGCAGTATTTT. Encoded protein: CASSLLGGRSTDTQYF.

The chain links TRBV5-4 to TRBJ2-3, with D maybe TRBD2 (5 bases). Trimming took off 4 bases at V and 0 bases at J, with 12 bases between the two ends. This CDR3 spans 15 amino acids. The germline V gene encodes CDR1 SGHNT and CDR2 YYREEE (reference sequence). CDR3 in amino acids: CASSRREGSTDTQYF. The CDR3 DNA reads as TGTGCCAGCAGCCGTCGTGAGGGAAGCACAGATACGCAGTATTTT.

This chain joins TRBV7-9 and TRBJ2-1, with TRBD2 as a possible D gene (7 bases). Trimming removed 5 bases from V and 3 bases from J, with 17 bases in between. The germline CDR1 and CDR2 sequences are SEHNR and FQNEAQ (reference sequence). The CDR3 has 16 amino acids. The CDR3 DNA reads as TGTGCCAGCAGCCAATGGGGGCGGGAGCACTACAATGAGCAGTTCTTC. Translating it yields CASSQWGREHYNEQFF.

This rearrangement joins TRBV19 to TRBJ1-4; D may be TRBD1 (5 bases). Germline V gene data show CDR1 as LNHDA and CDR2 as SQIVND (reference sequence). V was trimmed by 3 bases and J by 7 bases, leaving 12 bases between them. The CDR3 is 14 residues long. DNA for the CDR3: TGTGCCAGTAGTATCCCAGGGCTTGGTGAAAAACTGTTTTTT. The encoded protein is CASSIPGLGEKLFF.

This clone was seen just once. The rearrangement uses TRBV29-1 and TRBJ2-1, with 7 bases that match TRBD2. Germline CDR1 SQVTM, CDR2 ANQGSEA. This CDR3 comprises 14 residues. The V segment lost 2 bases and the J segment 7 bases; nucleotides outside the gene matches: 8. The DNA of the CDR3 is TGCAGCGTTGAACACTCAGGGACTAATAATGAGCAGTTCTTC. As protein: CSVEHSGTNNEQFF.

This clone was observed a few times. The chain links TRBV5-5 to TRBJ1-2; D remains ambiguous. The germline V and J ends were trimmed by 3 bases and 0 bases, with 9 bases remaining between them. The germline V gene has CDR1 SGHKS and CDR2 YYEKEE (reference sequence). The CDR3 sequence is 14 residues long. DNA of the CDR3: TGTGCCAGCAGCTCGGGCCAGGCTAACTATGGCTACACCTTC. Translation: CASSSGQANYGYTF.

The V and J genes are TRBV7-2 and TRBJ1-1; D possibly corresponds to TRBD1 (6 bases). Trimming shortened V by 8 bases and J by 5 bases, and 18 bases separated the two germline ends. Germline-derived CDR1 and CDR2 are SGHTA and FQGNSA. The CDR3 is 14 residues long. The CDR3 loop is CASGVQGRQTEAFF. The CDR3, as DNA: TGTGCCAGCGGAGTACAGGGACGGCAAACTGAAGCTTTCTTT.

J is TRBJ2-7 and V is TRBV20-1; D possibly corresponds to TRBD1 (5 bases). The CDR3 loop spans 11 amino acids. Trimming cost V 7 bases and J 3 bases, with 10 bases left between them. Germline-derived CDR1 and CDR2 are DFQATT and SNEGSKA (reference sequence). The CDR3 loop reads CSVKGFYEQYF. CDR3 nucleotide sequence: TGCAGTGTGAAGGGGTTCTACGAGCAGTACTTC.

This rearrangement joins TRBV2 to TRBJ1-1; D remains unclear. The CDR3 spans 14 residues. Trimming cost V 1 base and J 6 bases, with 12 bases left between them. CDR1 and CDR2 (germline): SNHLY, FYNNEI. The CDR3 loop is CASSEGLQGPEAFF. DNA for the CDR3: TGTGCCAGCAGTGAAGGACTTCAAGGTCCTGAAGCTTTCTTT.

This clone has a handful of counts. V is TRBV27 and J is TRBJ2-7; 10 positions match TRBD1. The V segment lost 0 bases and the J segment 4 bases; nucleotides outside the gene matches: 3. Germline CDR1 MNHEY, CDR2 SMNVEV (reference sequence). The CDR3 loop spans 15 amino acids. CDR3 region: CASSLSGDRGYEQYF. In nucleotides, the CDR3 is TGTGCCAGCAGTTTATCTGGGGACAGGGGTTACGAGCAGTACTTC.